Each of the 21 T cell receptor beta chains below was sequenced from the same sample in a study of T cell responses to AZD1222 COVID-19 vaccine. Measured with immunoSEQ multiplex PCR; TCRdb has only the in-frame clones, and not every one. The table has 150,000 or so clones, around 93% seen once; the top ten hold 3.8%. The source material was peripheral blood, sampled 28 days after the second AZD1222 dose. These TCRs come from an adult who received the AZD1222 COVID-19 vaccine.

The CDR3 DNA reads TGTGCCAGCAGTTACAAGGGCCTAGCGGGAGGAGAGACCCAGTACTTC. The encoded protein is CASSYKGLAGGETQYF. This sequence joins TRBV6-5 and TRBJ2-5; 11 bases fit TRBD2. The CDR3 is 16 residues long. V was clipped by 2 bases and J by 4 bases; unmatched bases: 6. Germline assignment: CDR1 MNHEY and CDR2 SVGAGI.

The rearrangement links TRBV9 to TRBJ2-2; 12 positions agree with TRBD2. The CDR3 consists of 19 residues. CDR1 is SGDLS and CDR2 is YYNGEE in the germline V gene. Trimming at V came to 3 bases and at J to 2 bases, leaving 11 bases not matched to a gene. The CDR3 loop is CASSGSTSGGRYNTGELFF. The CDR3 nucleotides read TGTGCCAGCAGCGGGTCTACTAGCGGGGGGCGTTATAACACCGGGGAGCTGTTTTTT.

J is TRBJ2-7 and V is TRBV24-1, with D perhaps matching TRBD1 (6 bases). CDR1 and CDR2 from the germline V gene are KGHDR and SFDVKD. The CDR3 has 15 residues. With 3 bases removed from V and 2 bases from J, the gap between germline ends came to 13 bases. The CDR3 here is CATSDARDIAYEQYF. The CDR3 coding sequence is TGTGCCACCAGTGATGCCCGGGACATAGCCTACGAGCAGTACTTC.

The chain uses TRBV5-1 and TRBJ2-3; 8 nucleotides agree with TRBD2. Germline V gene sequence: CDR1 SGHRS, CDR2 YFSETQ. Unmatched junction bases numbered 2, after V lost 0 bases and J lost 2 bases. The CDR3 contains 15 residues. The CDR3 loop reads CASSLELAATDTQYF. For the CDR3, the DNA is TGCGCCAGCAGCTTGGAACTAGCGGCCACAGATACGCAGTATTTT.

This clone came up once. The chain uses TRBV2 and TRBJ2-2; D gene ambiguous. Trimming removed 5 bases at V and 6 bases at J, with 13 bases between. Germline CDR1 reads SNHLY; CDR2 reads FYNNEI. The CDR3 extends over 14 amino acids. The CDR3, as DNA: TGTGCCAGCAGTCCTTTGGGCGCGGCCGGGGAGCTGTTTTTT. It codes for CASSPLGAAGELFF.

This chain connects TRBV7-9 to TRBJ1-1, with D possibly TRBD1 on 5 matching bases. The CDR3 contains 14 residues. Trimming shortened V by 1 base and J by 5 bases, and 11 bases separated the two germline ends. Germline lookup yields CDR1 SEHNR and CDR2 FQNEAQ (reference sequence). The chain's CDR3 is CASSLERGGTEAFF. Written as DNA, the CDR3 is TGTGCCAGCAGCTTAGAAAGGGGAGGGACTGAAGCTTTCTTT. The whole variable domain, remainder taken from reference TRBV7-9 and TRBJ1-1, is DTGVSQNPRHKITKRGQNVTFRCDPISEHNRLYWYRQTLGQGPEFLTYFQNEAQLEKSRLLSDRFSAERPKGSFSTLEIQRTEQGDSAMYLCASSLERGGTEAFFGQGTRLTVV.

V usage is TRBV5-1 and J usage is TRBJ1-1; 8 nucleotides align to TRBD1. Germline trimming cut 6 bases from V and 1 base from J; bases unmatched to any gene: 5. The germline gives CDR1 SGHRS, CDR2 YFSETQ. The CDR3 runs to 14 residues. The CDR3 is CASTPQGANTEAFF. The CDR3 coding sequence is TGCGCCAGCACCCCCCAGGGGGCGAACACTGAAGCTTTCTTT.

J is TRBJ2-7 and V is TRBV5-6; D perhaps matches TRBD2 (5 bases). The ends were cut back, 0 bases at V and 0 bases at J, with 7 bases in the middle. The CDR3 contains 14 residues. Germline CDR1 is SGHDT and CDR2 is YYEEEE. CDR3 protein: CASSLGGLSYEQYF. DNA of the CDR3: TGTGCCAGCAGCTTGGGAGGGCTCTCCTACGAGCAGTACTTC.

DNA of the CDR3: TGTGCCAGCAGTCTCCTCCCGGGACAGGGTTTTTCTGGGGCCAACGTCCTGACTTTC. Translation: CASSLLPGQGFSGANVLTF. V usage is TRBV27 and J usage is TRBJ2-6; 9 bases are a match to TRBD1. Germline trimming cut 5 bases from V and 1 base from J; bases unmatched to any gene: 12. Germline CDR1 and CDR2: MNHEY and SMNVEV (reference sequence). This CDR3 has 19 amino acids.

This chain uses TRBV6-5 with TRBJ1-6; D gene unclear. The CDR3 is 16 amino acids. V was trimmed by 0 bases and J by 10 bases, leaving 16 bases between them. Germline V lookup: CDR1 MNHEY, CDR2 SVGAGI. This chain's CDR3 is CASSYSMRGIGSPLHF. CDR3 nucleotides: TGTGCCAGCAGTTACTCGATGCGAGGGATCGGATCACCCCTCCACTTT.

This clone was recorded once. The V and J genes are TRBV5-6 and TRBJ2-1; D unresolved. V was clipped by 0 bases and J by 9 bases, with 13 bases between them. CDR3 length: 14 amino acids. Germline V lookup: CDR1 SGHDT, CDR2 YYEEEE. For the CDR3, the DNA is TGTGCCAGCAGCTTGGTTGGTGCAGGCGGTGAGCAGTTCTTC. It codes for CASSLVGAGGEQFF.

This clone appeared once. The identical CDR3 is also encoded by other nucleotide sequences in the sample. The genes are TRBV5-1 and TRBJ1-1; D is unresolved. Germline V gene lookup returns CDR1 SGHRS and CDR2 YFSETQ. Trimming shortened V by 0 bases and J by 1 base, and 7 bases separated the two germline ends. CDR3 length: 14 residues. This CDR3 is CASSLEGRNTEAFF. The CDR3, as DNA: TGCGCCAGCAGCTTGGAGGGAAGGAACACTGAAGCTTTCTTT.

The gene calls are TRBV7-9 and TRBJ1-1; D remains unclear. The V gene's germline CDR1 is SEHNR and CDR2 FQNEAQ (reference sequence). V lost 1 base to trimming and J lost 8 bases, with 5 bases between them. This CDR3 is 11 amino acids long. The CDR3 region is CASSLEGEAFF. CDR3 DNA sequence: TGTGCCAGCAGCTTAGAGGGAGAAGCTTTCTTT. The complete variable domain, with remaining parts taken from reference TRBV7-9 and TRBJ1-1, reads DTGVSQNPRHKITKRGQNVTFRCDPISEHNRLYWYRQTLGQGPEFLTYFQNEAQLEKSRLLSDRFSAERPKGSFSTLEIQRTEQGDSAMYLCASSLEGEAFFGQGTRLTVV.

The CDR3 sequence: CASTSQGNIGSPLHF. In DNA, the CDR3 is TGTGCCAGCACATCACAGGGGAATATAGGTTCACCCCTCCACTTT. The chain joins TRBV6-4 to TRBJ1-6, with 7 bases fitting TRBD1. Germline loops: CDR1 MRHNA, CDR2 SNTAGT. The CDR3 spans 15 residues. The V segment lost 7 bases and the J segment 9 bases; nucleotides outside the gene matches: 12.

The chain recombines TRBV7-2 with TRBJ1-2; a weak D match, TRBD1 (5 bases). CDR1 and CDR2 (germline): SGHTA, FQGNSA. The CDR3 loop spans 14 amino acids. V lost 5 bases and J lost 6, with 16 bases in between. The CDR3 spells CASSPQSFRDGYTF. In nucleotides, the CDR3 is TGTGCCAGCAGCCCGCAGAGTTTCAGGGATGGCTACACCTTC. Filled out from reference TRBV7-2 and TRBJ1-2, the complete variable domain reads GAGVSQSPSNKVTEKGKDVELRCDPISGHTALYWYRQSLGQGLEFLIYFQGNSAPDKSGLPSDRFSAERTGGSVSTLTIQRTQQEDSAVYLCASSPQSFRDGYTFGSGTRLTVV.

The chain employs TRBV5-8 and TRBJ2-1, with D tentatively TRBD2 (6 bases). The CDR3 runs to 14 residues. Germline CDR1 and CDR2: SGHTS and YDEGEE. Trimming shortened V by 6 bases and J by 8 bases, and 18 bases separated the two germline ends. The CDR3 spells CASMRRGPVDEQFF. The CDR3 nucleotides read TGTGCCAGCATGAGGAGGGGCCCGGTGGATGAGCAGTTCTTC.

The rearrangement links TRBV29-1 to TRBJ1-2; D gene uncertain. CDR1 SQVTM and CDR2 ANQGSEA come from the germline V gene. V was clipped by 0 bases and J by 4 bases, with 15 bases between them. The CDR3 is 15 amino acids. The DNA of the CDR3 is TGCAGCGTTGAAGATACCCGATGGGGATCCTATGGCTACACCTTC. This gives the protein CSVEDTRWGSYGYTF.

The chain is built from TRBV12-3 or TRBV12-4 and TRBJ1-5; 11 bases line up with TRBD1. V was clipped by 6 bases and J by 6 bases; unmatched bases: 1. This CDR3 has 13 residues. This CDR3 reads CASSGQGAQPQHF. The CDR3 nucleotides read TGTGCCAGCAGCGGACAGGGGGCTCAGCCCCAGCATTTT.

The chain recombines TRBV29-1 with TRBJ2-5; 11 nucleotides match TRBD2. CDR1 and CDR2 (germline): SQVTM, ANQGSEA. CDR3 length equals 13 residues. V shed 4 bases, J shed 5 bases, and the junction held 3 bases outside the gene matches. CDR3 sequence reads: CSVALAGGETQYF. For the CDR3, the DNA is TGCAGCGTTGCTCTAGCGGGAGGTGAGACCCAGTACTTC.

This chain uses TRBV6-1 with TRBJ2-1; TRBD2 agrees at 11 bases. V shed 3 bases and J 7 bases; nucleotides not matched to a gene: 5. The CDR3 loop spans 15 amino acids. Germline CDR1 and CDR2: MNHNS and SASEGT. DNA for the CDR3: TGTGCCAGCAGTGAGACTAGCGGGGCTTTTAATGAGCAGTTCTTC. Its translation is CASSETSGAFNEQFF.

This CDR3 reads CASSDPKGYEQYF. The CDR3 DNA reads as TGTGCCAGCAGTGACCCTAAGGGGTACGAGCAGTACTTC. The V gene is TRBV6-1, the J gene TRBJ2-7; tentative D call: TRBD1 (5 bases). The CDR3 length is 13 residues. Germline CDR1 is MNHNS and CDR2 is SASEGT. The V and J ends lost 3 bases and 4 bases respectively, with 10 bases between them.